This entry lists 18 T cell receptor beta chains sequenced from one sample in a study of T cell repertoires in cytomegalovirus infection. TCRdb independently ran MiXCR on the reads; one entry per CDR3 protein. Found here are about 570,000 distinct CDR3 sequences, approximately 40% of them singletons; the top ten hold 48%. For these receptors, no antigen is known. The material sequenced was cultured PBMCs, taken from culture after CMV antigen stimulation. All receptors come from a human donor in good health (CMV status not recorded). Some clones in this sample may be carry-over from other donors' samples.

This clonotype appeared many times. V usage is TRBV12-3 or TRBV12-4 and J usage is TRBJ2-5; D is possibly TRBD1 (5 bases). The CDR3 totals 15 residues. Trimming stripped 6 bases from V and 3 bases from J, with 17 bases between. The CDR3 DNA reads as TGTGCCAGCAGCCCCCGTCCAGGGTTGGAAGAGACCCAGTACTTC. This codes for CASSPRPGLEETQYF.

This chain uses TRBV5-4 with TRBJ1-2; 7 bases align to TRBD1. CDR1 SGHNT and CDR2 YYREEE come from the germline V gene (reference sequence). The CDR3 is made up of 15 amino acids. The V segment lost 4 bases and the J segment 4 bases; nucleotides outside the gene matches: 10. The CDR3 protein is CASSDPRQGGYGYTF. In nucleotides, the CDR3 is TGTGCCAGCAGCGACCCTAGACAGGGAGGCTATGGCTACACCTTC.

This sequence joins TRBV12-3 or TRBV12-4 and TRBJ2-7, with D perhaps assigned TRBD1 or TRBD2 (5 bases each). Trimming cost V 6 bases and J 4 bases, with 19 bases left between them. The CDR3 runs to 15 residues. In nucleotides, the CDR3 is TGTGCCAGCAGCCTCATGGTGGGGGACGGGTACGAGCAGTACTTC. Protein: CASSLMVGDGYEQYF.

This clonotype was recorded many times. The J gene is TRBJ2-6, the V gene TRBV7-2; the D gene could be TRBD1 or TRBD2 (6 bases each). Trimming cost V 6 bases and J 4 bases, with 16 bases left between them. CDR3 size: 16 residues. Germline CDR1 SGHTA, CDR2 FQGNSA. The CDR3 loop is CASRRVGGPGANVLTF. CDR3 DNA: TGTGCCAGCAGGCGCGTAGGGGGGCCAGGGGCCAACGTCCTGACTTTC.

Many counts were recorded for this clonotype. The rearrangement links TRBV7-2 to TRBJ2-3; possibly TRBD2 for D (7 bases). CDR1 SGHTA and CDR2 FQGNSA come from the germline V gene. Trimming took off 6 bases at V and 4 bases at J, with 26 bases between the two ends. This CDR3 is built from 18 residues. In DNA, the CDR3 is TGTGCCAGCAGTAAAACGGGGGGTGGACAGACCAAGGCAGATACGCAGTATTTT. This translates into CASSKTGGGQTKADTQYF.

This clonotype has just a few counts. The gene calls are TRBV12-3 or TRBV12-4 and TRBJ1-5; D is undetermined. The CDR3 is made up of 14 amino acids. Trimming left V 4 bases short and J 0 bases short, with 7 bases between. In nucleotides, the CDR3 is TGTGCCAGCAGTTCTGGGTTTAGCAATCAGCCCCAGCATTTT. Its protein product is CASSSGFSNQPQHF.

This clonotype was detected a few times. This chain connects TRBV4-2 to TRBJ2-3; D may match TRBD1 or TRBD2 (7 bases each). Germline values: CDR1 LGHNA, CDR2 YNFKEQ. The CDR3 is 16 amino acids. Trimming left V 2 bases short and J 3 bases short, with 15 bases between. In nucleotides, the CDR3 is TGTGCCAGCAGCCAACAGGGGGGGGGATCAACAGATACGCAGTATTTT. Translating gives CASSQQGGGSTDTQYF.

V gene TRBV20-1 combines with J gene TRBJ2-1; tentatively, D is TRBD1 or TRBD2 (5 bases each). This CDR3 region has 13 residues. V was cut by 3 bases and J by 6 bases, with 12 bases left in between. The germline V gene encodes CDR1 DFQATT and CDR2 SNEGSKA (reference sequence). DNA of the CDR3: TGCAGTGCTAGCTCCTGGGGGATCAATGAGCAGTTCTTC. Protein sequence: CSASSWGINEQFF.

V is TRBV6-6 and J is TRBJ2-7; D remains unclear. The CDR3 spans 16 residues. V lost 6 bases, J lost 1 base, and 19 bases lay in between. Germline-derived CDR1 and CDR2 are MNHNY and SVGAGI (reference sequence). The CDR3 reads CASSVRSAELSYEQYF. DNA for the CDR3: TGTGCCAGCAGCGTGAGATCCGCGGAGTTGTCCTACGAGCAGTACTTC.

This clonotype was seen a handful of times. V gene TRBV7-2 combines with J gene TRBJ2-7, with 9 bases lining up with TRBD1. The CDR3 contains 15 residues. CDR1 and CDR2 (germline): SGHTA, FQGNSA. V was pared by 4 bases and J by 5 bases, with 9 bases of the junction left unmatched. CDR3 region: CASSYQQGAFDEQYF. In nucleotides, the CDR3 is TGTGCCAGCAGCTACCAACAGGGGGCATTTGACGAGCAGTACTTC. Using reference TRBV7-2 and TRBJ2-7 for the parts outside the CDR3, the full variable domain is GAGVSQSPSNKVTEKGKDVELRCDPISGHTALYWYRQSLGQGLEFLIYFQGNSAPDKSGLPSDRFSAERTGGSVSTLTIQRTQQEDSAVYLCASSYQQGAFDEQYFGPGTRLTVT.

CDR3 DNA sequence: TGTGCCAGCAGCTTTGGGTCTACCTATACTGGAAACACCATATATTTT. This sequence encodes CASSFGSTYTGNTIYF. The J gene is TRBJ1-3, the V gene TRBV5-7; no reliable D call. TRBV5-7 is recorded as an ORF, its role being uncertain. The ends were cut back, 2 bases at V and 2 bases at J, with 14 bases in the middle. This CDR3 spans 16 amino acids.

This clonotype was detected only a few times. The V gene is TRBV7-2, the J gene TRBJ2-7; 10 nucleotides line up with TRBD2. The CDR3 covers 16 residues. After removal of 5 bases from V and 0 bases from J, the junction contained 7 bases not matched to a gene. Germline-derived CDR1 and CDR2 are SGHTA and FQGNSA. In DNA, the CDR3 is TGTGCCAGCAGCCCCTCCGGGACTAGCGTCTCCTACGAGCAGTACTTC. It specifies CASSPSGTSVSYEQYF.

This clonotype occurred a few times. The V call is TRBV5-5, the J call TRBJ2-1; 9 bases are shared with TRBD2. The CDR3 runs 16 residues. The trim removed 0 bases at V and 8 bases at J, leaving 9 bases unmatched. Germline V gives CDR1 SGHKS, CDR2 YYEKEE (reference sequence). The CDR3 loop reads CASSLAGSSGIYEQFF. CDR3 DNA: TGTGCCAGCAGCTTGGCCGGGTCTAGCGGGATTTATGAGCAGTTCTTC.

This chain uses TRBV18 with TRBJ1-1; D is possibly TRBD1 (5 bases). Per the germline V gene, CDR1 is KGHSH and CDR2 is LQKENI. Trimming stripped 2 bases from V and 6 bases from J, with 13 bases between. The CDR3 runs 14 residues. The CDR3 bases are TGTGCCAGCTCACCAGGGGTTGAGGGACCTGAAGCTTTCTTT. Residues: CASSPGVEGPEAFF.

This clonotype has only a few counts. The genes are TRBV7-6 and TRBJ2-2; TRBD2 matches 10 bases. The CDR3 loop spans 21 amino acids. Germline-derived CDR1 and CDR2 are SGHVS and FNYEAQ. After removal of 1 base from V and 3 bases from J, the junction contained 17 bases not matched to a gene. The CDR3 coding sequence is TGTGCCAGCAGCTTAGTGGGGCGACCACTAGCGGGATGGGATGACACCGGGGAGCTGTTTTTT. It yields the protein CASSLVGRPLAGWDDTGELFF.

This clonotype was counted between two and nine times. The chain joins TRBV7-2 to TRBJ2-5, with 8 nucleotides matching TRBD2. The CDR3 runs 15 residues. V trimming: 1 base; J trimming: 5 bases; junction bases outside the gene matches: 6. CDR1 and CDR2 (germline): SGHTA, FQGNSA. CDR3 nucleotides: TGTGCCAGCAGCTTAGAAAGCGGGAGTTGGGAGACCCAGTACTTC. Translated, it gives CASSLESGSWETQYF.

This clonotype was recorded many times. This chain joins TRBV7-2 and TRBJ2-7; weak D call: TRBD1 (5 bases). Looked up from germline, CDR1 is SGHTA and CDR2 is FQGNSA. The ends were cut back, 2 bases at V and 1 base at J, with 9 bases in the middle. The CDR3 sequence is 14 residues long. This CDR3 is CASSLTGASYEQYF. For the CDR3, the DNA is TGTGCCAGCAGCTTAACAGGAGCTTCCTACGAGCAGTACTTC.

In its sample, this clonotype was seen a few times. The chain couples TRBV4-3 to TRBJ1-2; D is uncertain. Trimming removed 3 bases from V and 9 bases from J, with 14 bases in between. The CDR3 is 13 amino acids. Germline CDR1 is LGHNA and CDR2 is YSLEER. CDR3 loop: CASSQGIDLSYTF. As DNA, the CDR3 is TGCGCCAGCAGCCAGGGTATAGATTTAAGCTACACCTTC.